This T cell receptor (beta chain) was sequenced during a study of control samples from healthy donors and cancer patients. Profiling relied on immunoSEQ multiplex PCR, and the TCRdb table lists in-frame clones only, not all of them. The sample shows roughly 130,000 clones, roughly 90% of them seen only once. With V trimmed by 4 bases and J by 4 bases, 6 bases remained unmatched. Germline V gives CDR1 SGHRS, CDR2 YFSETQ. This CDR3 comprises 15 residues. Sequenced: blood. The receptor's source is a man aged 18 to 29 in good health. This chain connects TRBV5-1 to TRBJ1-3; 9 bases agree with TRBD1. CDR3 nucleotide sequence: TGCGCCAGCAGCGCTGGACAGGGGCCAGGAAACACCATATATTTT. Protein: CASSAGQGPGNTIYF.